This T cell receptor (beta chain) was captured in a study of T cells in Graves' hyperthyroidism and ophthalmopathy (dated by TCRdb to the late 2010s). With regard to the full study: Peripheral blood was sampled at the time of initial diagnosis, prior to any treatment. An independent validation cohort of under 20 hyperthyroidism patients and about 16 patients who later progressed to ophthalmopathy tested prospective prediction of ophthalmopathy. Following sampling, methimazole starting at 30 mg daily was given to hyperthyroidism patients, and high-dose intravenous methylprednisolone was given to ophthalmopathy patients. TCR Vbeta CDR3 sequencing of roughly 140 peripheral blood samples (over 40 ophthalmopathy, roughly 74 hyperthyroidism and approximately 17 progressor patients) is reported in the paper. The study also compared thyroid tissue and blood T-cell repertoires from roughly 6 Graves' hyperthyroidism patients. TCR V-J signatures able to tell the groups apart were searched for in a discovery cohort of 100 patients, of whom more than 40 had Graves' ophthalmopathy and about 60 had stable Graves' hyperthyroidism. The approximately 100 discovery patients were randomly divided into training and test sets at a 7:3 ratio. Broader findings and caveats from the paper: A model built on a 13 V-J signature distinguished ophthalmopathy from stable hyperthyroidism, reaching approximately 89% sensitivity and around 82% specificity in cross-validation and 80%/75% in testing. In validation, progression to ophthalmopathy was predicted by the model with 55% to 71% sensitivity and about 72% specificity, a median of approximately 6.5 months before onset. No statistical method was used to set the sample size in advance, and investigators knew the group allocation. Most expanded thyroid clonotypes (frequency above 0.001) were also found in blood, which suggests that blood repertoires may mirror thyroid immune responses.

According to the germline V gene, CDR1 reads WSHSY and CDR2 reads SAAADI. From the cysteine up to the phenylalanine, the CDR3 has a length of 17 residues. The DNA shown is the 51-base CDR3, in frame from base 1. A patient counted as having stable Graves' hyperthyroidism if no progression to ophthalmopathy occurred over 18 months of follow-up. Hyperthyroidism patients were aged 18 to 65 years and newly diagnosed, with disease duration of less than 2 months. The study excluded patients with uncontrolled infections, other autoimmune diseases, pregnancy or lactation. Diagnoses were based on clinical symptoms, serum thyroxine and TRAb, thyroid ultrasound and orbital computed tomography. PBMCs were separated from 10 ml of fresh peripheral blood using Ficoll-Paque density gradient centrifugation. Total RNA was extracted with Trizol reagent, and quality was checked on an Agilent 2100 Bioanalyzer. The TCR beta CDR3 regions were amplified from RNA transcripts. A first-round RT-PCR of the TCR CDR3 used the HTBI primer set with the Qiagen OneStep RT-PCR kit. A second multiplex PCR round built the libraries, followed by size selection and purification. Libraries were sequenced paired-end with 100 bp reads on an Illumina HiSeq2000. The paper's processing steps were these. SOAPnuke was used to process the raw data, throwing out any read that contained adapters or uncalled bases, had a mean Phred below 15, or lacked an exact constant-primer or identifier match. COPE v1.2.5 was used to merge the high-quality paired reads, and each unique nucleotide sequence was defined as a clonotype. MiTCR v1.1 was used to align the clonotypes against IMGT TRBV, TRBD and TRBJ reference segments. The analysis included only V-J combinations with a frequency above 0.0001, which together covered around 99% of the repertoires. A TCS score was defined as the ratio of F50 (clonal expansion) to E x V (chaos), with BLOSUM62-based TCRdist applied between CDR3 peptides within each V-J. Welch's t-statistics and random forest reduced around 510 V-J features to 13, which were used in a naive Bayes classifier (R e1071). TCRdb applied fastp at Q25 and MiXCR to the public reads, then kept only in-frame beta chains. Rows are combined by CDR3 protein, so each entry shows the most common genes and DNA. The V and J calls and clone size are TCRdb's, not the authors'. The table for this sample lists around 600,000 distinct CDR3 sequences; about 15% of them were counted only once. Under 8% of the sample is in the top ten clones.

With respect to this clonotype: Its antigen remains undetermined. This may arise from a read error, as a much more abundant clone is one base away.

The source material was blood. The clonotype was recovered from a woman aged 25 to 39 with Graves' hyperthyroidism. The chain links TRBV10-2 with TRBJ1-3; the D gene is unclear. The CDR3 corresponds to CASNESTRMGSGNTIYF. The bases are TGCGCCAGCAATGAGTCGACCCGAATGGGCTCTGGAAACACCATATATTTT.